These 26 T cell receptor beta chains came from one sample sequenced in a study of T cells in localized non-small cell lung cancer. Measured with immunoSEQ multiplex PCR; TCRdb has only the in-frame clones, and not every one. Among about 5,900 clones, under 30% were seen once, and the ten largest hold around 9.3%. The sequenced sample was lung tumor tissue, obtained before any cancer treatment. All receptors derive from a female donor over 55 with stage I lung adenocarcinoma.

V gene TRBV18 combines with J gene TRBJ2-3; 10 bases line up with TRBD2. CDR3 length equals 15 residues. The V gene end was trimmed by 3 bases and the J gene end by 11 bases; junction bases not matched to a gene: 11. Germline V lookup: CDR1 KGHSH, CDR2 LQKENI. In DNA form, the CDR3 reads TGTGCCAGCTCACCGAGCGGGGGGGGTGTGATTGGGCAGTATTTT. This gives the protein CASSPSGGGVIGQYF.

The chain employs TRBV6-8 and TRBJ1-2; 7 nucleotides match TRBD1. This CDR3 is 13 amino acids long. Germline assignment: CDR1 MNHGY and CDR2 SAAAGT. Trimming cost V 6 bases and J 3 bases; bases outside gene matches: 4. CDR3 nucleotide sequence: TGTGCCAGCAGCCGAGACAGGGACTATGGCTACACCTTC. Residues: CASSRDRDYGYTF.

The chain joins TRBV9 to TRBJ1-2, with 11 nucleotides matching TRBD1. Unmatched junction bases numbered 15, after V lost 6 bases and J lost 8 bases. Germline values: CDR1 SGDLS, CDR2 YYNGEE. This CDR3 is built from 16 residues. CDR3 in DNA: TGTGCCAGCATTTACAATCCCTGGACAGGGGGCTTGGGCTACACCTTC. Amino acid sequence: CASIYNPWTGGLGYTF.

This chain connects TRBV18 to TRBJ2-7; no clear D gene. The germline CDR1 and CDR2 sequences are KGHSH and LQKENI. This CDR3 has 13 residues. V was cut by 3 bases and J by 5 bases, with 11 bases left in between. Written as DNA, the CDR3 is TGTGCCAGCTCACCCAAGCTAGAAAACGAGCAGTACTTC. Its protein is CASSPKLENEQYF.

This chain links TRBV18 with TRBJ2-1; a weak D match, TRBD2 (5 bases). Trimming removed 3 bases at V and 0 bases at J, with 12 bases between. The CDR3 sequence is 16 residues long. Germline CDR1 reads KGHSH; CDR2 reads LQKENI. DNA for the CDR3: TGTGCCAGCTCACCGATGGCGGGTAGCTCCTACAATGAGCAGTTCTTC. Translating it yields CASSPMAGSSYNEQFF. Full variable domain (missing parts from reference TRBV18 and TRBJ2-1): NAGVMQNPRHLVRRRGQEARLRCSPMKGHSHVYWYRQLPEEGLKFMVYLQKENIIDESGMPKERFSAEFPKEGPSILRIQQVVRGDSAAYFCASSPMAGSSYNEQFFGPGTRLTVL.

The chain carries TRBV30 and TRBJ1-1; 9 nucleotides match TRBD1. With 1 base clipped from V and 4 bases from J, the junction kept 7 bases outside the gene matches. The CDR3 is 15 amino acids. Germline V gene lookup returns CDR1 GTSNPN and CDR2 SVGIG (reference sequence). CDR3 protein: CAWSEQGAPVTEAFF. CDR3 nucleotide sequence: TGTGCCTGGAGTGAACAGGGGGCGCCGGTCACTGAAGCTTTCTTT.

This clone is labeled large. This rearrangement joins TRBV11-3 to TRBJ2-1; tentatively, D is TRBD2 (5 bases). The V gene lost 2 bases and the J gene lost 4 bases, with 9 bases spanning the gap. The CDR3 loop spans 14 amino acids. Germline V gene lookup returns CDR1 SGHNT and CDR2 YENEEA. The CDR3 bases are TGTGCCAGCAGCTTATCAGCGGAGTACAATGAGCAGTTCTTC. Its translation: CASSLSAEYNEQFF.

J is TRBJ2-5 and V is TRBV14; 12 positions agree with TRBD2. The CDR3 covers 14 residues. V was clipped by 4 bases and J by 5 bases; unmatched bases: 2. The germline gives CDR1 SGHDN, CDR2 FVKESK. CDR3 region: CASSPGLAGETQYF. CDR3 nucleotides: TGTGCCAGCAGCCCGGGACTAGCGGGCGAGACCCAGTACTTC. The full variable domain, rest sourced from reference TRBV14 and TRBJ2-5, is EAGVTQFPSHSVIEKGQTVTLRCDPISGHDNLYWYRRVMGKEIKFLLHFVKESKQDESGMPNNRFLAERTGGTYSTLKVQPAELEDSGVYFCASSPGLAGETQYFGPGTRLLVL.

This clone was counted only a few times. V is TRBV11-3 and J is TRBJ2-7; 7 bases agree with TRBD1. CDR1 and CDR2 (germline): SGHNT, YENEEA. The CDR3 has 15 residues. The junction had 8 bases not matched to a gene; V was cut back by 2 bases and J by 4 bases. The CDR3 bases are TGTGCCAGCAGCTTAAGTAGGGGGCCCCTATACGAGCAGTACTTC. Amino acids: CASSLSRGPLYEQYF.

The CDR3, as DNA: TGTGCCAGTAGCCGACAGTCCAATCAGCCCCAGCATTTT. Protein sequence: CASSRQSNQPQHF. This sequence joins TRBV19 and TRBJ1-5; D might be TRBD1 (5 bases). Trimming took off 6 bases at V and 3 bases at J, with 9 bases between the two ends. The CDR3 spans 13 residues. The V gene's germline CDR1 is LNHDA and CDR2 SQIVND (reference sequence).

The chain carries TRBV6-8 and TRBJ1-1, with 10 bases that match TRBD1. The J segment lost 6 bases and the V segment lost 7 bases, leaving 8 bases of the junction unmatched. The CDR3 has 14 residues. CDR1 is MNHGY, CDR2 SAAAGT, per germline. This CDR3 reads CASNRDRGNSEAFF. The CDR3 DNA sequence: TGTGCCAGCAACCGGGACAGGGGTAACTCTGAAGCTTTCTTT.

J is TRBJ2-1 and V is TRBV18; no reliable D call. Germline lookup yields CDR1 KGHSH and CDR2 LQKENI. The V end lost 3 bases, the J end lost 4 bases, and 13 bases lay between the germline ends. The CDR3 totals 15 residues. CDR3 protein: CASSPRAGIYNEQFF. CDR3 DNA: TGTGCCAGCTCACCGAGAGCCGGTATATACAATGAGCAGTTCTTC. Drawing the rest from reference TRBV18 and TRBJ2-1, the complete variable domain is NAGVMQNPRHLVRRRGQEARLRCSPMKGHSHVYWYRQLPEEGLKFMVYLQKENIIDESGMPKERFSAEFPKEGPSILRIQQVVRGDSAAYFCASSPRAGIYNEQFFGPGTRLTVL.

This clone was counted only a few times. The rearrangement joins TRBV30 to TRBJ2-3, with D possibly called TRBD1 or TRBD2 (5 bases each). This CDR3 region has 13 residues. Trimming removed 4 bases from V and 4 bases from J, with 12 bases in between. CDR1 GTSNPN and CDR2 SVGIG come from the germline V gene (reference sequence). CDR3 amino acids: CAWMGVGSDTQYF. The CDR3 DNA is TGTGCCTGGATGGGGGTGGGGTCAGATACGCAGTATTTT.

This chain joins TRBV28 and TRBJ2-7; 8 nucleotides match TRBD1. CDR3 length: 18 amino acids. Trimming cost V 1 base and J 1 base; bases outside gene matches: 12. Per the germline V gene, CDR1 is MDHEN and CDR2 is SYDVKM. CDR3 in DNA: TGTGCCAGCAGTTTATATCCTTCGTGGACAGGGAATTCCTACGAGCAGTACTTC. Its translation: CASSLYPSWTGNSYEQYF.

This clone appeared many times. In DNA form, the CDR3 reads TGTGCCAGCAGCAGTGGACAGGGGGCTAACCAAGAGACCCAGTACTTC. This translates into CASSSGQGANQETQYF. The chain is built from TRBV11-3 and TRBJ2-5; TRBD1 aligns across 11 bases. Trimming cost V 5 bases and J 0 bases; bases outside gene matches: 5. The CDR3 loop spans 16 amino acids. The V gene's germline CDR1 is SGHNT and CDR2 YENEEA.

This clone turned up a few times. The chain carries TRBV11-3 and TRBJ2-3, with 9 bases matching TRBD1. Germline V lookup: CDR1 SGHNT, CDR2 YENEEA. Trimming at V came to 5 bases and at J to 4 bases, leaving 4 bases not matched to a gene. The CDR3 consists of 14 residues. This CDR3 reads CASSRDRGADTQYF. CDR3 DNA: TGTGCCAGCAGCCGAGACAGGGGGGCAGATACGCAGTATTTT.

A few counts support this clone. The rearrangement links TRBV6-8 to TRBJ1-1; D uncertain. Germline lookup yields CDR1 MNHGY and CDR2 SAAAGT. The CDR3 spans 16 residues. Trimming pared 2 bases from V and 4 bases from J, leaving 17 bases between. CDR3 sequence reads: CASSYLDPWLATEAFF. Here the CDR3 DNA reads TGTGCCAGCAGTTACCTGGACCCCTGGCTGGCCACTGAAGCTTTCTTT.

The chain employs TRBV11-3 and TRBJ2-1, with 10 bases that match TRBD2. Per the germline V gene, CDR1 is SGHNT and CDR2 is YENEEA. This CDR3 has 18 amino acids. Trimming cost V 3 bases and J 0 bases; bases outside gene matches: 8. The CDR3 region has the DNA TGTGCCAGCAGCTTCCGACTAGCGGGTACGAGCTCCTACAATGAGCAGTTCTTC. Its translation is CASSFRLAGTSSYNEQFF.

CDR3 region: CASSNHRGETQYF. The CDR3 DNA reads TGTGCCAGCTCCAACCACAGGGGGGAGACCCAGTACTTC. The chain is built from TRBV18 and TRBJ2-5; 8 bases are a match to TRBD1. CDR1 is KGHSH, CDR2 LQKENI, per germline. Germline trimming cut 6 bases from V and 5 bases from J; bases unmatched to any gene: 5. The CDR3 is 13 amino acids. The variable domain in full, completed from reference TRBV18 and TRBJ2-5, reads NAGVMQNPRHLVRRRGQEARLRCSPMKGHSHVYWYRQLPEEGLKFMVYLQKENIIDESGMPKERFSAEFPKEGPSILRIQQVVRGDSAAYFCASSNHRGETQYFGPGTRLLVL.

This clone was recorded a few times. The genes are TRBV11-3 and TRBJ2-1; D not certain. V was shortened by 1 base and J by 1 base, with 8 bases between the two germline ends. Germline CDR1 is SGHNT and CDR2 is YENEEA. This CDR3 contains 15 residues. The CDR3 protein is CASSLGPRSYNEQFF. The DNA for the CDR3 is TGTGCCAGCAGCTTAGGTCCCCGGTCCTACAATGAGCAGTTCTTC.

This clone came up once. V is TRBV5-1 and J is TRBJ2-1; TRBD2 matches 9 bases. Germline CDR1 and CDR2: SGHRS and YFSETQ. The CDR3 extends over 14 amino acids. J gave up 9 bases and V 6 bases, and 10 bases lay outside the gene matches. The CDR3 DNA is TGCGCCAGCACCTGGGGCGGGAGGGCCAGTGAGCAGTTCTTC. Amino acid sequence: CASTWGGRASEQFF.

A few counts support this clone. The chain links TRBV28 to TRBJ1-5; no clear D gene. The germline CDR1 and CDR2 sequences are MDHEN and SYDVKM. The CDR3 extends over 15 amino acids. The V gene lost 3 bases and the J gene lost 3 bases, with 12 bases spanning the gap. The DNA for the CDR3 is TGTGCCAGCAGTTTCGGGCAGGCCTTCAATCAGCCCCAGCATTTT. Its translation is CASSFGQAFNQPQHF.

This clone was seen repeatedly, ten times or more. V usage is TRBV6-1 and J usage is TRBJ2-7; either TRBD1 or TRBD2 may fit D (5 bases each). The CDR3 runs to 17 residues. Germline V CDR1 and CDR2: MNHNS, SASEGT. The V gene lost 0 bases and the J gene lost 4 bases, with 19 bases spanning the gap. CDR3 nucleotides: TGTGCCAGCAGTGAAGCACGACTCGGGACGGGATTGTACGAGCAGTACTTC. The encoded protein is CASSEARLGTGLYEQYF.

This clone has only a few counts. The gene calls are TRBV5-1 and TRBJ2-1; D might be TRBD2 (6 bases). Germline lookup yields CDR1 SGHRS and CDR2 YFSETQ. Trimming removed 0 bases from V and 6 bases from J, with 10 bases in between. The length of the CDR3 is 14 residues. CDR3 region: CASSLGPGANEQFF. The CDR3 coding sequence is TGCGCCAGCAGCTTGGGGCCGGGAGCCAATGAGCAGTTCTTC. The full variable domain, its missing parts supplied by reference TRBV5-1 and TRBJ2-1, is KAGVTQTPRYLIKTRGQQVTLSCSPISGHRSVSWYQQTPGQGLQFLFEYFSETQRNKGNFPGRFSGRQFSNSRSEMNVSTLELGDSALYLCASSLGPGANEQFFGPGTRLTVL.

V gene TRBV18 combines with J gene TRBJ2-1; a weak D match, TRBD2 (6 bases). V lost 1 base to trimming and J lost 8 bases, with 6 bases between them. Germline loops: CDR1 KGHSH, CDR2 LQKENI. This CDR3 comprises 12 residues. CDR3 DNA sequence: TGTGCCAGCTCACCACTAGCGGATGAGCAGTTCTTC. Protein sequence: CASSPLADEQFF.

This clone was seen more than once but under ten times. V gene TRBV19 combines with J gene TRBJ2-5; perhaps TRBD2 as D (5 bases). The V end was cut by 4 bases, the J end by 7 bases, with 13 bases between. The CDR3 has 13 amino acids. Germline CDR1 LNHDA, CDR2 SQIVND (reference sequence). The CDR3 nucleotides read TGTGCCAGTAGTAGGGCCTCAGCGGCGACCCAGTACTTC. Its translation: CASSRASAATQYF.